The clone carrying this TCR beta chain was picked up many times. What it binds is not known. V shed 6 bases and J shed 1 base, with 19 bases lying between them. CDR1 and CDR2 (germline): MNHEY, SVGEGT. The CDR3 loop spans 17 amino acids. The data belong to a study of regulatory T cells in long-lasting Graves disease. Study-wide context: Persistent cases took antithyroid drugs over 5 years and stayed TSH receptor antibody positive.

Study findings and constraints: Relative to new patients (roughly 1,000), persistent patients exhibited greater sharing of public clonotypes (around 3,000). The study found TRBV28, TRBJ1-2 and TRBJ2-5 favored in persistent disease.

Time point of the sample: persistent/refractory GD, antithyroid drugs over 5 years with positive TRAb. PBMCs provided the RNA from which the TCR library was made. American Thyroid Association guidelines were used to diagnose Graves' disease. TCR beta libraries were built with iRepertoire HTBI primers and Arm-PCR of CDR3 regions. TCRdb ran MiXCR on the multiplex PCR reads and lists one entry per CDR3 protein. The sample lists approximately 350,000 distinct CDR3 sequences, roughly 24% occurring once. The sample was peripheral blood mononuclear cells (PBMCs), taken when the disease was refractory, from a patient treated with antithyroid drugs. The clonotype originates from a woman aged 40 to 49 with Graves disease. The V and J genes are TRBV6-2 or TRBV6-3 and TRBJ1-5, with a weak D call TRBD1 (5 bases). The CDR3 here is CASSPAGWRDSNQPQHF. DNA of the CDR3: TGTGCCAGCAGCCCGGCGGGTTGGAGGGACAGCAATCAGCCCCAGCATTTT.